These 4 T cell receptor beta chains originate from one sample sequenced in a study of shared clonotypes between healthy human individuals (dated by TCRdb to 2020 to 2022). For the CD8 naive samples, CD45RO-negative cells were positively selected for CCR7, yielding a CD45RA+CCR7+ population from which TemRA cells were excluded. The library was built by means of the immunoSEQ multiplex PCR assay. TCRdb limited this immuneACCESS table to in-frame rearrangements with V and J called. A share of clones is missing; checked studies link under half to unresolved V genes, and the rest is unexplained. This sample comprises approximately 720,000 clones, about 90% of them detected only once. Roughly 22% of the sample comes from the top ten. Sequenced sample: naive CD8+ T cells sorted from blood. The sample's cell subset or site label, decoded: CD45RA+CCR7+. All receptors derive from a man between 25 and 39 years old in good health.

V and J are TRBV6-5 and TRBJ2-5, with D tentatively TRBD2 (6 bases). Germline V gene data show CDR1 as MNHEY and CDR2 as SVGAGI. V lost 7 bases and J 0 bases, leaving 12 bases between the germline ends. The CDR3 length is 14 residues. The CDR3 DNA is TGTGCCAGCAATCCCCGGGGGTACCAAGAGACCCAGTACTTC. It yields the protein CASNPRGYQETQYF.

The V and J genes are TRBV28 and TRBJ2-1, with D possibly being TRBD2 (6 bases). Deletions cut 4 bases from V and 3 bases from J, with 10 bases between. Germline loops: CDR1 MDHEN, CDR2 SYDVKM. The CDR3 consists of 14 residues. CDR3 residues: CASSYIGGYNEQFF. The CDR3 nucleotides are TGTGCCAGCAGTTATATCGGGGGCTACAATGAGCAGTTCTTC.

V and J are TRBV28 and TRBJ2-1; weak D call: TRBD2 (5 bases). Looked up from germline, CDR1 is MDHEN and CDR2 is SYDVKM. This CDR3 is built from 16 residues. The V and J ends lost 3 bases and 1 base respectively, with 13 bases between them. CDR3 DNA sequence: TGTGCCAGCAGTTTTGCCCTCACTAGTTCCTACAATGAGCAGTTCTTC. Translating gives CASSFALTSSYNEQFF.

V and J are TRBV7-9 and TRBJ2-3, with 12 bases that match TRBD2. The V segment lost 5 bases and the J segment 3 bases; nucleotides outside the gene matches: 9. CDR3 size: 17 residues. CDR1 SEHNR and CDR2 FQNEAQ come from the germline V gene (reference sequence). The CDR3 here is CASSPASGRAGTDTQYF. CDR3 bases: TGTGCCAGCAGCCCCGCTAGCGGGAGGGCCGGGACAGATACGCAGTATTTT.